These 13 T cell receptor beta chains were sequenced from one sample in a study of blood T cell repertoires in COVID-19 (dated by TCRdb to about 2020). Libraries came from the immunoSEQ multiplex PCR assay. Held by TCRdb, this immuneACCESS table contains in-frame sequences only and omits some clones. Under half of the omission traces to an unresolved V gene where checked; the cause of the rest is unknown. In all, the sample holds fewer than 400,000 clones, and 80% to 90% of those were seen once. Clones ranked in the top ten supply roughly 2% of the sample. Sequencing input: PBMCs or T cells enriched from blood (not recorded which). Receptors originate from a man aged 25-45 years who had recovered from COVID-19.

CDR3 sequence reads: CASSLGAGPINYGYTF. CDR3 DNA sequence: TGTGCCAGCAGCTTAGGCGCAGGGCCGATTAACTATGGCTACACCTTC. V is TRBV7-9 and J is TRBJ1-2; a possible D gene is TRBD1 (5 bases). Trimming left V 1 base short and J 1 base short, with 13 bases between. The CDR3 extends over 16 amino acids. Germline lookup yields CDR1 SEHNR and CDR2 FQNEAQ (reference sequence).

The V gene is TRBV7-3, the J gene TRBJ1-2, with D perhaps TRBD1 (5 bases). V lost 2 bases and J 1 base, leaving 11 bases between the germline ends. CDR1 is SGHTA and CDR2 is FQGTGA in the germline V gene. CDR3 size: 15 residues. CDR3 sequence (DNA): TGTGCCAGCAGCTTAGGCCAGGGACTTAACTATGGCTACACCTTC. It encodes CASSLGQGLNYGYTF. Variable domain in full (rest from reference TRBV7-3 and TRBJ1-2): GAGVSQTPSNKVTEKGKYVELRCDPISGHTALYWYRQSLGQGPEFLIYFQGTGAADDSGLPNDRFFAVRPEGSVSTLKIQRTERGDSAVYLCASSLGQGLNYGYTFGSGTRLTVV.

This clone was seen once. V and J are TRBV29-1 and TRBJ1-2; D is possibly TRBD1 (6 bases). Trimming pared 4 bases from V and 8 bases from J, leaving 20 bases between. Germline V gene data show CDR1 as SQVTM and CDR2 as ANQGSEA. The CDR3 is 14 amino acids. CDR3 bases: TGCAGCGTTGGGGGGCGGGCTTCGGAATACGGCTACACCTTC. Translation: CSVGGRASEYGYTF.

V usage is TRBV18 and J usage is TRBJ1-2; 7 bases match TRBD1. This CDR3 comprises 13 residues. V lost 2 bases and J lost 4; bases outside the gene matches: 1. Germline V gene lookup returns CDR1 KGHSH and CDR2 LQKENI. CDR3 amino acids: CASSPGTAYGYTF. For the CDR3, the DNA is TGTGCCAGCTCACCAGGGACAGCCTATGGCTACACCTTC. The full variable domain, completed using reference TRBV18 and TRBJ1-2, is NAGVMQNPRHLVRRRGQEARLRCSPMKGHSHVYWYRQLPEEGLKFMVYLQKENIIDESGMPKERFSAEFPKEGPSILRIQQVVRGDSAAYFCASSPGTAYGYTFGSGTRLTVV.

The CDR3 region is CAWSPSQFNYGYTF. In DNA, the CDR3 is TGTGCCTGGAGTCCAAGTCAGTTCAACTATGGCTACACCTTC. V gene TRBV30 combines with J gene TRBJ1-2; no firm D call. This CDR3 is built from 14 residues. Germline V CDR1 and CDR2: GTSNPN, SVGIG (reference sequence). Trimming removed 2 bases from V and 2 bases from J, with 12 bases in between.

The J gene is TRBJ2-5, the V gene TRBV11-2; weak D call: TRBD2 (5 bases). CDR1 is SGHAT, CDR2 FQNNGV, per germline. With 2 bases removed from V and 4 bases from J, the gap between germline ends came to 5 bases. The CDR3 totals 12 residues. The CDR3 coding sequence is TGTGCCAGCAGCTTAAGCGGAGAGACCCAGTACTTC. Encoded protein: CASSLSGETQYF.

This clone was seen once. The chain employs TRBV5-1 and TRBJ2-1; possibly TRBD2 for D (6 bases). V shed 4 bases and J shed 8 bases, with 16 bases lying between them. The CDR3 loop spans 14 amino acids. CDR1 is SGHRS, CDR2 YFSETQ, per germline. CDR3 sequence reads: CASSRGPGGDEQFF. CDR3 sequence (DNA): TGCGCCAGCAGCCGGGGCCCAGGCGGGGATGAGCAGTTCTTC.

The gene calls are TRBV7-6 and TRBJ1-6; 8 nucleotides line up with TRBD1. The J segment lost 7 bases and the V segment lost 1 base, leaving 6 bases of the junction unmatched. The CDR3 runs to 16 residues. Germline CDR1 SGHVS, CDR2 FNYEAQ. The CDR3 coding sequence is TGTGCCAGCAGCTTAGGATCGACAGGGGAGAATTCACCCCTCCACTTT. Translating it yields CASSLGSTGENSPLHF.

The rearrangement links TRBV5-4 to TRBJ2-1; possible D gene TRBD1, 6 bases. Germline CDR1 and CDR2: SGHNT and YYREEE (reference sequence). V was trimmed by 4 bases and J by 0 bases, leaving 14 bases between them. The CDR3 has 16 amino acids. The CDR3 nucleotides are TGTGCCAGCAGCCCCCAGGCACAGGGCTCCTACAATGAGCAGTTCTTC. Protein sequence: CASSPQAQGSYNEQFF.

This chain joins TRBV10-3 and TRBJ1-2, with TRBD1 matching over 7 bases. Per germline, CDR1 ENHRY and CDR2 SYGVKD. This CDR3 is 16 amino acids long. The junction had 15 bases not matched to a gene; V was cut back by 6 bases and J by 5 bases. Written as DNA, the CDR3 is TGTGCCATCAGGGAACTCTCCAGACAGGGTGGTTATGGCTACACCTTC. This translates into CAIRELSRQGGYGYTF.

The genes are TRBV5-1 and TRBJ1-1; 9 nucleotides align to TRBD1. The germline CDR1 and CDR2 sequences are SGHRS and YFSETQ. With 4 bases clipped from V and 4 bases from J, the junction kept 8 bases outside the gene matches. The CDR3 consists of 15 residues. The CDR3 nucleotides read TGCGCCAGCAGCCTACAGGGGGCAGGCGGCACTGAAGCTTTCTTT. Residues: CASSLQGAGGTEAFF.

The V gene is TRBV30, the J gene TRBJ1-2; D unclear. The germline V gene encodes CDR1 GTSNPN and CDR2 SVGIG (reference sequence). Between the trimmed V and J ends, which lost 3 bases and 4 bases, there was a span of 9 bases. The CDR3 runs 12 residues. DNA of the CDR3: TGTGCCTGGAGCGGCGGAGCCTATGGCTACACCTTC. The encoded protein is CAWSGGAYGYTF.

The table lists this clone with a count of one. This chain connects TRBV7-2 to TRBJ1-2; 9 bases fit TRBD1. This CDR3 is built from 17 residues. Germline assignment: CDR1 SGHTA and CDR2 FQGNSA. Trimming cost V 5 bases and J 2 bases; bases outside gene matches: 12. This chain's CDR3 is CASSRTGATIVNYGYTF. CDR3 sequence (DNA): TGTGCCAGCAGCCGGACAGGGGCGACAATAGTGAACTATGGCTACACCTTC.